This T cell receptor (beta chain) was sequenced for a study of blood T cell repertoires in COVID-19. Study-wide context: COVID-19 samples, acute and convalescent, were from the United States, Italy and Spain. Sources were T cells, B-cell-depleted T cells, or PBMCs; the material itself was cDNA or gDNA.

Authors' processing steps: Cell counts per sample came from amplifying reference gene primers. Sequenced by immunoSEQ multiplex PCR; TCRdb stores in-frame clones only, minus some. The DNA was the basis for D and trimming; V, J and clone size are from that table. The sample contains under 200,000 clones, approximately 91% of which appear only once. The V end was cut by 0 bases, the J end by 0 bases, with 4 bases between. This CDR3 spans 14 amino acids. Germline assignment: CDR1 SGDLS and CDR2 YYNGEE. This receptor was identified in a young woman who had recovered from COVID-19. V usage is TRBV9 and J usage is TRBJ2-1; D gene uncertain. The sample comprised PBMCs or T cells enriched from blood (not recorded which). The CDR3 here is CASSVASSYNEQFF. In nucleotides, the CDR3 is TGTGCCAGCAGCGTAGCTAGCTCCTACAATGAGCAGTTCTTC. The full variable domain, completed using reference TRBV9 and TRBJ2-1, is DSGVTQTPKHLITATGQRVTLRCSPRSGDLSVYWYQQSLDQGLQFLIQYYNGEERAKGNILERFSAQQFPDLHSELNLSSLELGDSALYFCASSVASSYNEQFFGPGTRLTVL.